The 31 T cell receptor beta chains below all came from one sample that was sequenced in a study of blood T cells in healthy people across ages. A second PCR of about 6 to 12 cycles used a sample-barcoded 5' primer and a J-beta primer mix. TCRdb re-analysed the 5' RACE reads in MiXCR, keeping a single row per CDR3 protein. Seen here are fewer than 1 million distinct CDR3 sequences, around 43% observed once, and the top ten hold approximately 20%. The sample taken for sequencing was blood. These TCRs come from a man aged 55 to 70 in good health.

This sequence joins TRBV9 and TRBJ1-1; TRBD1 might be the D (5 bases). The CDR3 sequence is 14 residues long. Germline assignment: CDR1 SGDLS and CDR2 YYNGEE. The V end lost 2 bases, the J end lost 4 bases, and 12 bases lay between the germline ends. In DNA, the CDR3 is TGTGCCAGCAGCGTCGACAGCCGTCGCACTGAAGCTTTCTTT. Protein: CASSVDSRRTEAFF.

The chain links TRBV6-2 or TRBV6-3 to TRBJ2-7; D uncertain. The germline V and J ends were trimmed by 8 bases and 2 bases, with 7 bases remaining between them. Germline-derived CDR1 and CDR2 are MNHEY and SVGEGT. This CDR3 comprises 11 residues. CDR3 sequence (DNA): TGTGCCAGCGCAGTAACCTACGAGCAGTACTTC. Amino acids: CASAVTYEQYF.

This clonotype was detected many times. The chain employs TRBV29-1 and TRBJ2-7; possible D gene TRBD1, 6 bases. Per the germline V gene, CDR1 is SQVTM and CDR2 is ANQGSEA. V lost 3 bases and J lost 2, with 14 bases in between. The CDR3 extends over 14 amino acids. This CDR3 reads CSVEEQGSPYEQYF. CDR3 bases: TGCAGCGTTGAGGAGCAGGGGTCTCCCTACGAGCAGTACTTC.

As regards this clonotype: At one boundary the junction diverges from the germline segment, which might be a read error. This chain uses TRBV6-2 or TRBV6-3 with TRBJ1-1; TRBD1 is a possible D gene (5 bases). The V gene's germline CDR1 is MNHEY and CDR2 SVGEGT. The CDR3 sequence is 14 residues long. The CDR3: CASTLRRGETVAFF. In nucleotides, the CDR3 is TGTGCCAGCACTTTACGAAGGGGAGAGACTGTAGCTTTCTTT.

CDR3 residues: CASSKTGRADTQYF. For the CDR3, the DNA is TGTGCCAGCAGCAAGACAGGGCGGGCAGATACGCAGTATTTT. The chain combines TRBV5-6 with TRBJ2-3, with 7 bases aligning to TRBD1. The V and J ends lost 4 bases and 4 bases, in that order; junction bases with no gene match: 6. CDR3 length: 14 residues. The germline gives CDR1 SGHDT, CDR2 YYEEEE.

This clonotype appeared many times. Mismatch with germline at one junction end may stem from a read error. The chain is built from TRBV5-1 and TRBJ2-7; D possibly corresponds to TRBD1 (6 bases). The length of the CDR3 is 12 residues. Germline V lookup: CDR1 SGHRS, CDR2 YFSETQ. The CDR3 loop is CASSLQGYEQYF. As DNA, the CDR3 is TGTGCCAGCAGTTTACAGGGATACGAGCAGTACTTC.

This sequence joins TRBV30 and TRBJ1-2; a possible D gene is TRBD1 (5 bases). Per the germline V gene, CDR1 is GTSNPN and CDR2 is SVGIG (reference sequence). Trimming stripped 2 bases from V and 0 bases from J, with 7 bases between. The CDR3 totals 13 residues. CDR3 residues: CAWSQGSNYGYTF. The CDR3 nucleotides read TGTGCCTGGAGTCAGGGATCTAACTATGGCTACACCTTC.

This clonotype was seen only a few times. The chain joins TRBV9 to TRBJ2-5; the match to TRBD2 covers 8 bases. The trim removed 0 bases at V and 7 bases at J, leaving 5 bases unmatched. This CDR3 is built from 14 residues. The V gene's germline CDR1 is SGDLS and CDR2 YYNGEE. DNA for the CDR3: TGTGCCAGCAGCGTAGTGGGACTAGTCCCGACCCAGTACTTC. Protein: CASSVVGLVPTQYF.

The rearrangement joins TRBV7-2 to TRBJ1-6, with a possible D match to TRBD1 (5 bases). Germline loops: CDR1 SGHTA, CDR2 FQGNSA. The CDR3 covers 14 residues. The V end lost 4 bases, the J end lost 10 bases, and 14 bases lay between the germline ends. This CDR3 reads CASSSGTWPSPLHF. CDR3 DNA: TGTGCCAGCAGCTCCGGGACTTGGCCCTCACCCCTCCACTTT.

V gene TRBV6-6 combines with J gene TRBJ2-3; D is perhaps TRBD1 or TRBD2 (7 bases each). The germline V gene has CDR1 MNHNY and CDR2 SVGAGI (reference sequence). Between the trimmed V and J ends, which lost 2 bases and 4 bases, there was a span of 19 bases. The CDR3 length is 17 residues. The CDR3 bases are TGTGCCAGCAGTTACCAGGGGGGGAAAGATAGCGCAGATACGCAGTATTTT. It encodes CASSYQGGKDSADTQYF.

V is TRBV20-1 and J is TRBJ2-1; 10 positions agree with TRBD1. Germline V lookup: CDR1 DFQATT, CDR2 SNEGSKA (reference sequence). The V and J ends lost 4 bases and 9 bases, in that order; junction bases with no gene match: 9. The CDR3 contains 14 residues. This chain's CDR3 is CSATDRGLVGEQFF. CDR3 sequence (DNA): TGCAGTGCTACCGACAGGGGGCTTGTAGGTGAGCAGTTCTTC.

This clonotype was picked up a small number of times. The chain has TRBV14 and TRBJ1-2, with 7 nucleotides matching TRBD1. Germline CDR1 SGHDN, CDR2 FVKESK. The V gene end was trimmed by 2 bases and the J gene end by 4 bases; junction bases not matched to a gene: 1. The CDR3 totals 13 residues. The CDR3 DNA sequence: TGTGCCAGCAGCCAACGACAGGGCTATGGCTACACCTTC. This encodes CASSQRQGYGYTF.

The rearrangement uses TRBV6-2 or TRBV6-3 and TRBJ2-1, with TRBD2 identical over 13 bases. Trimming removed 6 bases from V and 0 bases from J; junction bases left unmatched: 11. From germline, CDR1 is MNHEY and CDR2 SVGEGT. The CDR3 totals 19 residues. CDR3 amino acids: CASRGLAGQPSSSYNEQFF. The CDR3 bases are TGTGCCAGCAGGGGACTAGCGGGGCAACCCTCGAGCTCCTACAATGAGCAGTTCTTC.

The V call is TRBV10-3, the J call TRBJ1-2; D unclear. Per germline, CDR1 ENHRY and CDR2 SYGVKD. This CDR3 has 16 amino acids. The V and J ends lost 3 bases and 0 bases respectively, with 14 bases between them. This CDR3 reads CAISEEETGTNYGYTF. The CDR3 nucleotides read TGTGCCATCAGTGAAGAGGAGACGGGAACTAACTATGGCTACACCTTC.

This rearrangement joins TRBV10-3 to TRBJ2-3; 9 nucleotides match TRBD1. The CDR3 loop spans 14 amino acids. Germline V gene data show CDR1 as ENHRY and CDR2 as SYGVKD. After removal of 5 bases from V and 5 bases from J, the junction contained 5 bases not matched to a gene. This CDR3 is CAISTLTGGDTQYF. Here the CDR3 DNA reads TGTGCCATCAGTACCCTGACAGGGGGAGATACGCAGTATTTT.

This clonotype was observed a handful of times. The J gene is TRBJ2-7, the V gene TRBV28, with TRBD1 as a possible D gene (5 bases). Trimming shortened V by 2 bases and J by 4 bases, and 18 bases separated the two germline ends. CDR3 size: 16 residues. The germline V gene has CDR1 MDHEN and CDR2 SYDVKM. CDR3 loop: CASSLIPTVTGYEQYF. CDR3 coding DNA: TGTGCCAGCAGTTTAATCCCGACAGTAACAGGATACGAGCAGTACTTC.

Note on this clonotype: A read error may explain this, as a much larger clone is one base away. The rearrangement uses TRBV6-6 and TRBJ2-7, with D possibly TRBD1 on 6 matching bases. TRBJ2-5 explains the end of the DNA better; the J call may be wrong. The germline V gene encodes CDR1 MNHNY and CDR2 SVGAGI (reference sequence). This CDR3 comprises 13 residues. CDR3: CAGRGDIMETQYF. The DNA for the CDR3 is TGTGCCGGCAGGGGCGACATTATGGAGACCCAGTACTTC.

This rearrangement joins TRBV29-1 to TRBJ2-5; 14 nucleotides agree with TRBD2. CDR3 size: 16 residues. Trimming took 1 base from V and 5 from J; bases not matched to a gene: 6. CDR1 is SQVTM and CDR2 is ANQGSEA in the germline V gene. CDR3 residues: CSVEGLAGGKRETQYF. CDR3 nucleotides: TGCAGCGTTGAAGGACTAGCGGGGGGGAAGCGGGAGACCCAGTACTTC.

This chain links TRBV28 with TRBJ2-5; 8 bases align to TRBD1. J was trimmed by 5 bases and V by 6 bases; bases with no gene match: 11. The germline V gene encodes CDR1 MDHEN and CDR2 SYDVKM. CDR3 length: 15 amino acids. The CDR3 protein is CASSTHRTGMETQYF. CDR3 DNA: TGTGCCAGCAGCACCCACCGGACAGGGATGGAGACCCAGTACTTC.

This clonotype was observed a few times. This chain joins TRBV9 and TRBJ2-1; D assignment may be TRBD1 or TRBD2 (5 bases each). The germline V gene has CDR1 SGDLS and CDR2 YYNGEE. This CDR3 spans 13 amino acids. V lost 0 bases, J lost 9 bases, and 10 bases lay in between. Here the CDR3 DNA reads TGTGCCAGCAGCGTAGAGATTGGGACTGAGCAGTTCTTC. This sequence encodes CASSVEIGTEQFF.

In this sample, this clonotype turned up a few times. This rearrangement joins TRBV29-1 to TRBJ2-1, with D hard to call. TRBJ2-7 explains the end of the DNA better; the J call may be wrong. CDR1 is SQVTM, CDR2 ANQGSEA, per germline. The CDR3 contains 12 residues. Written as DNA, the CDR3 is TGCAGCGGATCCGCAGCCTACAATGAGCAGTACTTC. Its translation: CSGSAAYNEQYF.

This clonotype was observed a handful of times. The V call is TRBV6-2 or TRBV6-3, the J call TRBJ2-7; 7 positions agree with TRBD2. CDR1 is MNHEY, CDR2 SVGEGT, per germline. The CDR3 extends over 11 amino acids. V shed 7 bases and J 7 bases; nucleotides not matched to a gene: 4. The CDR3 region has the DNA TGTGCCAGCACCATGGGAGGGGAGCAGTACTTC. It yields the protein CASTMGGEQYF.

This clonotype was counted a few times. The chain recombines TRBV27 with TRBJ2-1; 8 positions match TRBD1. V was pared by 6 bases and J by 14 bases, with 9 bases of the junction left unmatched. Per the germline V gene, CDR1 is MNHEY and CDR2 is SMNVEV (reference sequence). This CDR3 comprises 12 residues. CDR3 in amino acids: CASRSDRGREFF. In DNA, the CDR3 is TGTGCCAGCAGATCCGACAGGGGAAGGGAGTTCTTC.

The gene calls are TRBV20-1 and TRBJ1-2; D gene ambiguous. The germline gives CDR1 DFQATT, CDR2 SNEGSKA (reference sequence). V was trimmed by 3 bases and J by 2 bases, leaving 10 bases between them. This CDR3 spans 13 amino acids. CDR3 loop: CSARDERNYGYTF. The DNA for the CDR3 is TGCAGTGCTAGGGACGAAAGGAACTATGGCTACACCTTC.

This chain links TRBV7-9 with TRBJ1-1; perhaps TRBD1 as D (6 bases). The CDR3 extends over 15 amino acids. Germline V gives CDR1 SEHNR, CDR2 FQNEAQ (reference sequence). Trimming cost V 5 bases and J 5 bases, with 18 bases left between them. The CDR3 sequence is CASSGIGGARTEAFF. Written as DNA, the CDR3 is TGTGCCAGCAGCGGAATAGGGGGGGCGCGAACTGAAGCTTTCTTT.

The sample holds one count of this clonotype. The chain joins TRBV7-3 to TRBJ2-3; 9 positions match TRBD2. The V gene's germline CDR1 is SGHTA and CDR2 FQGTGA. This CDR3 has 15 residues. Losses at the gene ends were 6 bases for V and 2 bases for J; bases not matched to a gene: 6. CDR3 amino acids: CASRRSGGFTDTQYF. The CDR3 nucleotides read TGTGCCAGCAGACGCAGCGGGGGGTTCACAGATACGCAGTATTTT.

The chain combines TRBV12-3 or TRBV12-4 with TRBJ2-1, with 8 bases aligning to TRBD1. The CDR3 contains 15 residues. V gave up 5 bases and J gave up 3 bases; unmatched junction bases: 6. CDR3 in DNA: TGTGCCAGCAGTATAAGGACAGGGAGCTACAATGAGCAGTTCTTC. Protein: CASSIRTGSYNEQFF.

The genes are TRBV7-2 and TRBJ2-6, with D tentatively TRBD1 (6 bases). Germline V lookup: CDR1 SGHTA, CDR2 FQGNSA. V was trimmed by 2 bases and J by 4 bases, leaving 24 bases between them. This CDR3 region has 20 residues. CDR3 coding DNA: TGTGCCAGCAGCTTATCTCTTACGGGACAAAAGCTGCCCGGGGCCAACGTCCTGACTTTC. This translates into CASSLSLTGQKLPGANVLTF. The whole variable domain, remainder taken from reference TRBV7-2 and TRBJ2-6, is GAGVSQSPSNKVTEKGKDVELRCDPISGHTALYWYRQSLGQGLEFLIYFQGNSAPDKSGLPSDRFSAERTGGSVSTLTIQRTQQEDSAVYLCASSLSLTGQKLPGANVLTFGAGSRLTVL.

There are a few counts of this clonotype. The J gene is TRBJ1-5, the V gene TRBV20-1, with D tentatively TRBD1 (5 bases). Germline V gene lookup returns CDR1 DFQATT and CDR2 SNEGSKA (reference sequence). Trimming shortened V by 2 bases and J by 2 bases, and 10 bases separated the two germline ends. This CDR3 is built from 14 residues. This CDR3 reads CSARQGSGNQPQHF. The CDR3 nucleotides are TGCAGTGCTAGACAGGGTTCGGGCAATCAGCCCCAGCATTTT.

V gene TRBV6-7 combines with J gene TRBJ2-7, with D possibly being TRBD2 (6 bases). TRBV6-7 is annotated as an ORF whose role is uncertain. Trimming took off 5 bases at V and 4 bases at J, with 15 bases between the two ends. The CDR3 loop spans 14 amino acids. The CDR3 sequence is CASSRWGVKYEQYF. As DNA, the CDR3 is TGTGCCAGCAGTCGGTGGGGGGTGAAATACGAGCAGTACTTC.

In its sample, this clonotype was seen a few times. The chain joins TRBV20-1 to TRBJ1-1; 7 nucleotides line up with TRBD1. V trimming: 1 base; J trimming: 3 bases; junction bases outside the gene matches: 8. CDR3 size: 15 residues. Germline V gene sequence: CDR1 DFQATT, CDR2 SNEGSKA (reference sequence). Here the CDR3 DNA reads TGCAGTGCTAGAGGTGGGACAGATAGGTACACTGAAGCTTTCTTT. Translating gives CSARGGTDRYTEAFF.